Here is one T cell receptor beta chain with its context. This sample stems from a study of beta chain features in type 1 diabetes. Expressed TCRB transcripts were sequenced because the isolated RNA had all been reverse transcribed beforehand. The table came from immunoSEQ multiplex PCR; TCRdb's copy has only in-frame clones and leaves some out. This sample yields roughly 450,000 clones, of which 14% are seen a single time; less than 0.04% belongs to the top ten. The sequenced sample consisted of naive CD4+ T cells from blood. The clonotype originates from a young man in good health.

The CDR3 nucleotides are TGCAGCGTTGAAGACTACAATGAGCAGTTCTTC. Its protein product is CSVEDYNEQFF. The rearrangement uses TRBV29-1 and TRBJ2-1; no definite D call. Germline V lookup: CDR1 SQVTM, CDR2 ANQGSEA. The CDR3 extends over 11 amino acids. V lost 0 bases and J 3 bases, leaving 0 bases between the germline ends.